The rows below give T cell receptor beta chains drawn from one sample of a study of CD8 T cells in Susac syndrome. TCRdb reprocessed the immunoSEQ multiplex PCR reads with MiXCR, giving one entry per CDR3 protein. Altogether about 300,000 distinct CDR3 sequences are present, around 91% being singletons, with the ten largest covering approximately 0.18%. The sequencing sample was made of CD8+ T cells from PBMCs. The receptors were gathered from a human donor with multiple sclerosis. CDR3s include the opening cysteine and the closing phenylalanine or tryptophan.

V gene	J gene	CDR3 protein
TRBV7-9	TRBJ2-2	CASRPYREAGELFF
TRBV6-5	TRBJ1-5	CASSYSRGEGDQPQHF
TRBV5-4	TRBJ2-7	CASSLPTGTDPYEQYF
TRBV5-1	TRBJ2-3	CASTKETGLAITDTQYF
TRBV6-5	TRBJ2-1	CASSPSWGSYNEQFF
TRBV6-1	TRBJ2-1	CASSVRGNNEQFF
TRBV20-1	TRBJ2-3	CSAREYGLAGIDTQYF
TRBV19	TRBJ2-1	CASSLTGQEQFF
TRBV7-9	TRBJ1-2	CASGELQGPGYTF
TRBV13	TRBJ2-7	CASSCILGTQGPYEQYF
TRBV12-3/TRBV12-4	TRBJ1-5	CASSPTLDRALSNQPQHF
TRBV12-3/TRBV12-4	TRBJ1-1	CASSLGTANTEAFF
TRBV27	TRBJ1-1	CASSFRTPRQGRAFF
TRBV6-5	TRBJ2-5	CASSYFGSGQETQYF
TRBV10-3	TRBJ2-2	CATSPDTDTGELFF
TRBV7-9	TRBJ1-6	CASSLAVGDSPLHF
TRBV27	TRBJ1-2	CASSLTGGPPEGYTF
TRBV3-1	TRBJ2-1	CASSPNLIDNEQFF
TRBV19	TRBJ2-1	CASTPPGHLSYNEQFF
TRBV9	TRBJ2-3	CASRDDQTDTQYF
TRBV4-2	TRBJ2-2	CASSQSSSGGAESNTGELFF
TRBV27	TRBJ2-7	CASSFGQYYEQYF
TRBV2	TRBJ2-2	CASSRTGGGGTGELFF
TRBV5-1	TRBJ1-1	CASSLASGTIMNTEAFF
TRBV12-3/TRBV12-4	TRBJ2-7	CASSLSLFTYEQYF
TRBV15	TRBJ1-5	CATSSPNQPQHF
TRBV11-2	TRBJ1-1	CASSQFPGQGAEAFF
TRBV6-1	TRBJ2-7	CASSEISSDRPTYEQYF
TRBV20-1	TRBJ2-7	CSARWQGAYEQYF
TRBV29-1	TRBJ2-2	CSGTEPTGELFF
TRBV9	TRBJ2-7	CASSPGGRPYEQYF
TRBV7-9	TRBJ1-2	CASSPGFSYGYTF
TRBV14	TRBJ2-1	CASSPRDYQEGEQFF
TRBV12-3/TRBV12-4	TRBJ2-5	CASSFGIAGTETQYF
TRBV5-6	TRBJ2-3	CASSLGGSVDTQYF
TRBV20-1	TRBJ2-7	CSARPTPGLAATYEQYF
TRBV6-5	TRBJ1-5	CASSHGPHEPQHF
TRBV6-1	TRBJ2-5	CASSEAGLAVQETQYF